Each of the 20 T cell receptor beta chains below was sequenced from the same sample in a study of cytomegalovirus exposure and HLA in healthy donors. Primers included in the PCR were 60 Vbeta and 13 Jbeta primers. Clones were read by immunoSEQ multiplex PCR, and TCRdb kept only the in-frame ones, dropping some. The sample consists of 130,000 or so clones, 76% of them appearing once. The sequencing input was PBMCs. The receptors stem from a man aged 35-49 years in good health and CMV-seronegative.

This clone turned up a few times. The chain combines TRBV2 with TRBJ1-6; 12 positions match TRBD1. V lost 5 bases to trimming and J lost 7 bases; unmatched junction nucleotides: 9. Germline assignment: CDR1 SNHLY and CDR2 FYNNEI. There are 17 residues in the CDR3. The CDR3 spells CASSFGTGGAGNSPLHF. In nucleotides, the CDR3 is TGTGCCAGCAGTTTCGGGACAGGGGGCGCCGGCAATTCACCCCTCCACTTT.

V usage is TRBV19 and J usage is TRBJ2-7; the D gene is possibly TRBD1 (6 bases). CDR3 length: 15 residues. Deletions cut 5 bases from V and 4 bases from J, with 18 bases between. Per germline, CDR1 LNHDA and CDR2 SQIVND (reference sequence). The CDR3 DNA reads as TGTGCCAGTAGTTTACAGGGTGGCGGTCCATACGAGCAGTACTTC. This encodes CASSLQGGGPYEQYF.

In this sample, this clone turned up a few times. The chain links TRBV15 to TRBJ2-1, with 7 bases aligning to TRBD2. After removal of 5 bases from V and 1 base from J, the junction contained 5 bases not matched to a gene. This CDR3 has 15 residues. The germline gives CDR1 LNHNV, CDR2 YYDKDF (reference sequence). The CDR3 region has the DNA TGTGCCACCAGCGTAGGGGAGGGGTCCTACAATGAGCAGTTCTTC. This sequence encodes CATSVGEGSYNEQFF. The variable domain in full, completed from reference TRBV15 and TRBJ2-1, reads DAMVIQNPRYQVTQFGKPVTLSCSQTLNHNVMYWYQQKSSQAPKLLFHYYDKDFNNEADTPDNFQSRRPNTSFCFLDIRSPGLGDTAMYLCATSVGEGSYNEQFFGPGTRLTVL.

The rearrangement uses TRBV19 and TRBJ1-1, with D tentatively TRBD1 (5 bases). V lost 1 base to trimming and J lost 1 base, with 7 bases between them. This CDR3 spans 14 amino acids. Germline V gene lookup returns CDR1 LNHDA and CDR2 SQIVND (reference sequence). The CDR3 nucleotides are TGTGCCAGTAGTATAGTGGGGGGGAACACTGAAGCTTTCTTT. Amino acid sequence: CASSIVGGNTEAFF.

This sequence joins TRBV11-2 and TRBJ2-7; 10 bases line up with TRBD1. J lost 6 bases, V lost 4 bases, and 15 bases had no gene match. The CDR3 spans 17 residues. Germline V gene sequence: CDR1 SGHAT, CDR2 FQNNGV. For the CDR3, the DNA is TGTGCCAGCAGCTACTCCCGGGACAGGGGTAGGGAGCTCGAGCAGTACTTC. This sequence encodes CASSYSRDRGRELEQYF.

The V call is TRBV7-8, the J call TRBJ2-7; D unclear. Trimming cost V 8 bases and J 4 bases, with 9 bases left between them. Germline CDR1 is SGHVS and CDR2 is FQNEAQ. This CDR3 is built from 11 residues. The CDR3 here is CASSPKYEQYF. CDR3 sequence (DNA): TGTGCCAGCTCCCCAAAATACGAGCAGTACTTC.

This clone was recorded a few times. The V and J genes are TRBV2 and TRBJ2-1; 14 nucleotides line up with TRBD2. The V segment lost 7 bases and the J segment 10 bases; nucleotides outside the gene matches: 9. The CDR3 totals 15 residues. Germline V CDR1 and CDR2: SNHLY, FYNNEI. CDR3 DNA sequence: TGTGCCAGCAACAGACTAGCGGGAGGGCCGGGGGAGCAGTTCTTC. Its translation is CASNRLAGGPGEQFF. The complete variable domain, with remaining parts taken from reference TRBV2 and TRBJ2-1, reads EPEVTQTPSHQVTQMGQEVILRCVPISNHLYFYWYRQILGQKVEFLVSFYNNEISEKSEIFDDQFSVERPDGSNFTLKIRSTKLEDSAMYFCASNRLAGGPGEQFFGPGTRLTVL.

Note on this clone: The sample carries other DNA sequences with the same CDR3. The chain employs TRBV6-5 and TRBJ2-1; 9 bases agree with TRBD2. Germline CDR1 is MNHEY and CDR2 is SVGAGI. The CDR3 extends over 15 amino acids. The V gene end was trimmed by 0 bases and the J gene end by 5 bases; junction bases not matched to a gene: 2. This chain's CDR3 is CASSYSTSGHNEQFF. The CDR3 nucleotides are TGTGCCAGCAGTTACTCGACTAGCGGACACAATGAGCAGTTCTTC.

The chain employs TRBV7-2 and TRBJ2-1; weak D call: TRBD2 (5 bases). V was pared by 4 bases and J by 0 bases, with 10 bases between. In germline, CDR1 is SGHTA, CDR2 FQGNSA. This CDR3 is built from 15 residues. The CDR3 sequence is CASSWGASSYNEQFF. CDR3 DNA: TGTGCCAGCAGCTGGGGAGCTAGCTCCTACAATGAGCAGTTCTTC.

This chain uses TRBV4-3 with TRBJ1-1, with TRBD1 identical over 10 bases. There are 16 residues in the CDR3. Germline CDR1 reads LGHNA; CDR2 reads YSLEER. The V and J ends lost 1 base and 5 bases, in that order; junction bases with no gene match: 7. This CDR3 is CASSQGTGGRWTEAFF. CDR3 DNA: TGCGCCAGCAGCCAAGGGACAGGGGGACGTTGGACTGAAGCTTTCTTT.

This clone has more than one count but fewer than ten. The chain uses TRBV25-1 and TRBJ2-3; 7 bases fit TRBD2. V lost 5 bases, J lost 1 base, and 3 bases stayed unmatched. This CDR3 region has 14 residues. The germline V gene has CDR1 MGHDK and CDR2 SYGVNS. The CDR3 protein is CASSSSGGTDTQYF. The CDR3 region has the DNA TGTGCCAGCAGTTCAAGCGGGGGCACAGATACGCAGTATTTT.

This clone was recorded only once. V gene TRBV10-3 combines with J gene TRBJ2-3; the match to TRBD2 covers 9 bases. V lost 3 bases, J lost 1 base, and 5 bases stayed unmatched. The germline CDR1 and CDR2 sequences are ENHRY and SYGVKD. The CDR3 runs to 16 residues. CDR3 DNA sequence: TGTGCCATCAGTGATAAGGCTAGCGGGGGCACAGATACGCAGTATTTT. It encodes CAISDKASGGTDTQYF.

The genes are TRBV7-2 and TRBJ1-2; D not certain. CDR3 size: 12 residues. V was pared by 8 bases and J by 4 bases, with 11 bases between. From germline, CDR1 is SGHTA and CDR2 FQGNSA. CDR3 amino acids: CASGDRVYGYTF. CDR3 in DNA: TGTGCCAGCGGAGACCGCGTCTATGGCTACACCTTC.

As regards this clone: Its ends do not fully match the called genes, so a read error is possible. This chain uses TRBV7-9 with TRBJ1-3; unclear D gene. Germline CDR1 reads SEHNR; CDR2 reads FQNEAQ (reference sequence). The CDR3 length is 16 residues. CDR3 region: CSSSPLLADSGNTIYF. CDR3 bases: TGTTCCAGCAGCCCCCTCTTGGCGGACTCTGGAAACACCATATATTTT.

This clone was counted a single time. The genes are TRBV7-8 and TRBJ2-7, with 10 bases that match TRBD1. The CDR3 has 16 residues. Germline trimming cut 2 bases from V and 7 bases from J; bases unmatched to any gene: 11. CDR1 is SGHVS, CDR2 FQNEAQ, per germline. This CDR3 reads CASSLLTGGFSREQYF. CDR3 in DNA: TGTGCCAGCAGCTTATTGACAGGGGGCTTCTCTCGGGAGCAGTACTTC.

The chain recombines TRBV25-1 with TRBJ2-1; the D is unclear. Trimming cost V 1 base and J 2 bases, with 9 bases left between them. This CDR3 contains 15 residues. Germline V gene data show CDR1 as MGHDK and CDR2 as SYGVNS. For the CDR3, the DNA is TGTGCCAGCAGTGAATCTGACCGGGCCTACAATGAGCAGTTCTTC. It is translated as CASSESDRAYNEQFF.

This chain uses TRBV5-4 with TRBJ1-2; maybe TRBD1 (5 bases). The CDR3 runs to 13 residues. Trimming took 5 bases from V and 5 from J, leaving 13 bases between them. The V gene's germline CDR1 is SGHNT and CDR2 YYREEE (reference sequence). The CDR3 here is CASRKQESYGYTF. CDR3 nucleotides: TGTGCCAGCAGGAAACAGGAGAGTTATGGCTACACCTTC.

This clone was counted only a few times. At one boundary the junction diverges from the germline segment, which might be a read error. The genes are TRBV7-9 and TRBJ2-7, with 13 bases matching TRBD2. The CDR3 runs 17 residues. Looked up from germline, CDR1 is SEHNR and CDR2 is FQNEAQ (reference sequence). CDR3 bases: TGTGCCAGCAGCCGCGGACTAGCGGGAGCCCCCTCCTCCGAGCAGTACTTC. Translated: CASSRGLAGAPSSEQYF.

The CDR3 bases are TGTGCCAGCAGCCCTTTGACGGGGAACACTGAAGCTTTCTTT. Translation gives CASSPLTGNTEAFF. The genes are TRBV9 and TRBJ1-1, with D hard to call. Trimming cost V 4 bases and J 1 base, with 11 bases left between them. CDR3 length: 14 amino acids. Germline CDR1 SGDLS, CDR2 YYNGEE. The full variable domain, in which reference TRBV9 and TRBJ1-1 provide the parts outside the CDR3, is DSGVTQTPKHLITATGQRVTLRCSPRSGDLSVYWYQQSLDQGLQFLIQYYNGEERAKGNILERFSAQQFPDLHSELNLSSLELGDSALYFCASSPLTGNTEAFFGQGTRLTVV.

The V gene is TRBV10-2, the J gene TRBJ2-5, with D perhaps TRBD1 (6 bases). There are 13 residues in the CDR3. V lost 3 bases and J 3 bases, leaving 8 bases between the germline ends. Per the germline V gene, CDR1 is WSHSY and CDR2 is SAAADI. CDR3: CASSDQGKETQYF. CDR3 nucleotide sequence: TGCGCCAGCAGTGATCAGGGGAAAGAGACCCAGTACTTC.